The T cell receptor (beta chain) described here comes from a study of T cells in Graves' hyperthyroidism and ophthalmopathy. Researchers amplified the TCR beta CDR3 regions from RNA transcripts. A set of HTBI primers served as the primers for a first-round RT-PCR of the TCR CDR3. One entry per CDR3 protein, called by TCRdb with MiXCR from the multiplex PCR reads. Here the sample spans approximately 740,000 distinct CDR3 sequences, 12% to 15% being singletons. V was pared by 7 bases and J by 2 bases, with 0 bases of the junction left unmatched. There are 13 residues in the CDR3. CDR1 SGHDT and CDR2 YYEEEE come from the germline V gene.

The sequencing sample was made of blood. The origin of this receptor is a woman under 30 with Graves' hyperthyroidism. This rearrangement joins TRBV5-6 to TRBJ2-6; 7 bases are shared with TRBD1. CDR3 amino acids: CASGTAGANVLTF. The CDR3 DNA sequence: TGTGCCAGCGGGACAGCTGGGGCCAACGTCCTGACTTTC.